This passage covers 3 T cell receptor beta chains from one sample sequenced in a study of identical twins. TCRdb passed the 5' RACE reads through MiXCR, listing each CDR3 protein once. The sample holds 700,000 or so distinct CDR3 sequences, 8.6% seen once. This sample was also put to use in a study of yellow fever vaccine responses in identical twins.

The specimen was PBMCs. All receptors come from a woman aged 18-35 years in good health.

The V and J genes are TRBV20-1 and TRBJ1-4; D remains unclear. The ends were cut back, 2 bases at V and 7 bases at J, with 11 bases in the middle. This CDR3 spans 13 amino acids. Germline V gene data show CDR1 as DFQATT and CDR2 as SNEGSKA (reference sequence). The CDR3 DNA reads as TGCAGTGCTAGACAGCCTCTTGGTGAAAAACTGTTTTTT. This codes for CSARQPLGEKLFF.

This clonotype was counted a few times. CDR3 region: CASRSTANEQFF. The CDR3 DNA reads TGTGCCAGCAGGTCTACAGCCAATGAGCAGTTCTTC. The chain links TRBV7-9 to TRBJ2-1; D uncertain. This CDR3 has 12 amino acids. The germline CDR1 and CDR2 sequences are SEHNR and FQNEAQ (reference sequence). The V gene lost 6 bases and the J gene lost 6 bases, with 9 bases spanning the gap.

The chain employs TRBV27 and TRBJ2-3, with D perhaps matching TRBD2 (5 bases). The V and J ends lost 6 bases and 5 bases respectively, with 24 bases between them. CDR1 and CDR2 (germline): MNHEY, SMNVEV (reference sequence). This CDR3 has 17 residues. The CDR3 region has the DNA TGTGCCAGCAGCCATAAGATGGATAGCCTAGCAATAGATACGCAGTATTTT. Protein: CASSHKMDSLAIDTQYF.